These 17 T cell receptor beta chains originate from one sample sequenced in a study of T cell responses to AZD1222 COVID-19 vaccine. Measured with immunoSEQ multiplex PCR; TCRdb has only the in-frame clones, and not every one. Here the sample spans about 85,000 clones, roughly 89% being singletons. The starting material was peripheral blood, obtained on day 0 of AZD1222 vaccination. These receptors all come from an adult in good health.

The chain links TRBV3-1 (or the pseudogene TRBV3-2) to TRBJ2-5; 8 bases are a match to TRBD2. Germline V CDR1 and CDR2: LGHDT, YNNKEL (reference sequence). The CDR3 is 15 amino acids. Trimming at V came to 0 bases and at J to 6 bases, leaving 6 bases not matched to a gene. The CDR3 DNA follows: TGTGCCAGCAGCCAAGATAAGACTAGCGTTCAGACCCAGTACTTC. The encoded protein is CASSQDKTSVQTQYF.

The chain couples TRBV6-2 or TRBV6-3 to TRBJ2-7; 7 bases map to TRBD1. This CDR3 region has 13 residues. V shed 4 bases and J 4 bases; nucleotides not matched to a gene: 4. Germline-derived CDR1 and CDR2 are MNHEY and SVGEGT. In nucleotides, the CDR3 is TGTGCCAGCAGTTCGACAGGGATATACGAGCAGTACTTC. Its translation: CASSSTGIYEQYF.

The chain carries TRBV5-6 and TRBJ1-2, with D tentatively TRBD1 (5 bases). The V end was cut by 3 bases, the J end by 6 bases, with 27 bases between. Germline CDR1 and CDR2: SGHDT and YYEEEE. The CDR3 runs 18 residues. The CDR3 bases are TGTGCCAGCAGCTCCTCAGGGATCCGGTTGGATTCTCTGGATGGCTACACCTTC. It encodes CASSSSGIRLDSLDGYTF. The whole variable domain, filled in from reference TRBV5-6 and TRBJ1-2, reads DAGVTQSPTHLIKTRGQQVTLRCSPKSGHDTVSWYQQALGQGPQFIFQYYEEEERQRGNFPDRFSGHQFPNYSSELNVNALLLGDSALYLCASSSSGIRLDSLDGYTFGSGTRLTVV.

The chain carries TRBV6-4 and TRBJ2-5; D gene uncertain. Trimming removed 6 bases at V and 6 bases at J, with 20 bases between. CDR1 and CDR2 (germline): MRHNA, SNTAGT. The CDR3 length is 15 residues. CDR3 DNA: TGTGCCAGCAGGGCTGGGAAGAGCAAATGTCAGACCCAGTACTTC. Protein: CASRAGKSKCQTQYF.

The CDR3 sequence: CASSQVSSTEAFF. The CDR3 DNA reads as TGTGCCAGCAGCCAAGTCAGCAGCACTGAAGCTTTCTTT. This rearrangement joins TRBV3-1 (or the pseudogene TRBV3-2) to TRBJ1-1; D is uncertain. V lost 1 base and J lost 4, with 7 bases in between. CDR3 size: 13 residues. Germline V CDR1 and CDR2: LGHDT, YNNKEL (reference sequence).

The V call is TRBV4-2, the J call TRBJ1-5; a weak D match, TRBD1 (5 bases). Trimming pared 0 bases from V and 2 bases from J, leaving 14 bases between. The CDR3 is made up of 17 amino acids. Germline assignment: CDR1 LGHNA and CDR2 YNFKEQ. CDR3 sequence: CASSQEGEVWGNQPQHF. CDR3 DNA sequence: TGTGCCAGCAGCCAAGAAGGGGAGGTGTGGGGCAATCAGCCCCAGCATTTT.

The chain joins TRBV3-1 (or the pseudogene TRBV3-2) to TRBJ2-3; TRBD2 matches 7 bases. Germline CDR1 reads LGHDT; CDR2 reads YNNKEL (reference sequence). J was trimmed by 2 bases and V by 1 base; bases with no gene match: 6. The CDR3 is made up of 16 amino acids. DNA for the CDR3: TGTGCCAGCAGCCAAGTCCCAGCGGGGAACACAGATACGCAGTATTTT. Translating gives CASSQVPAGNTDTQYF.

The chain combines TRBV7-9 with TRBJ2-1; D gene ambiguous. With 1 base removed from V and 0 bases from J, the gap between germline ends came to 7 bases. Germline V CDR1 and CDR2: SEHNR, FQNEAQ (reference sequence). The CDR3 contains 15 residues. The CDR3 protein is CASSLGGLSYNEQFF. The CDR3 DNA sequence: TGTGCCAGCAGCTTAGGCGGCCTCTCCTACAATGAGCAGTTCTTC.

This chain connects TRBV11-2 to TRBJ1-2, with D uncertain. The CDR3 contains 13 residues. Germline CDR1 SGHAT, CDR2 FQNNGV. Trimming removed 1 base at V and 7 bases at J, with 10 bases between. Written as DNA, the CDR3 is TGTGCCAGCAGCTTAGGGCGTCTGCCTGGCTACACCTTC. Encoded protein: CASSLGRLPGYTF. The full variable domain, completed using reference TRBV11-2 and TRBJ1-2, is EAGVAQSPRYKIIEKRQSVAFWCNPISGHATLYWYQQILGQGPKLLIQFQNNGVVDDSQLPKDRFSAERLKGVDSTLKIQPAKLEDSAVYLCASSLGRLPGYTFGSGTRLTVV.

The chain combines TRBV19 with TRBJ1-5; D gene unclear. CDR1 is LNHDA and CDR2 is SQIVND in the germline V gene (reference sequence). This CDR3 has 15 residues. Trimming pared 6 bases from V and 0 bases from J, leaving 12 bases between. This CDR3 is CASRTSLNSNQPQHF. Written as DNA, the CDR3 is TGTGCCAGTAGGACGAGCCTCAATAGCAATCAGCCCCAGCATTTT.

CDR3 in amino acids: CASSYSSWGGNYEQYF. For the CDR3, the DNA is TGTGCCAGCAGTTACTCGAGTTGGGGGGGAAATTACGAGCAGTACTTC. The V and J genes are TRBV6-5 and TRBJ2-7, with 7 bases aligning to TRBD2. The J segment lost 4 bases and the V segment lost 0 bases, leaving 9 bases of the junction unmatched. Looked up from germline, CDR1 is MNHEY and CDR2 is SVGAGI. The CDR3 totals 16 residues.

This clone has a single count. This chain links TRBV6-4 with TRBJ2-1; 8 nucleotides line up with TRBD2. This CDR3 comprises 16 residues. The trim removed 2 bases at V and 9 bases at J, leaving 12 bases unmatched. Per the germline V gene, CDR1 is MRHNA and CDR2 is SNTAGT. In nucleotides, the CDR3 is TGTGCCAGCAGTGACAGGGGAGGCGGGAGGCTCGGTGAGCAGTTCTTC. Its protein is CASSDRGGGRLGEQFF.

The V call is TRBV5-1, the J call TRBJ1-1; maybe TRBD1 (5 bases). Trimming left V 3 bases short and J 3 bases short, with 6 bases between. The CDR3 sequence is 12 residues long. Germline assignment: CDR1 SGHRS and CDR2 YFSETQ. DNA for the CDR3: TGCGCCAGCAGCTGGGGCGACACTGAAGCTTTCTTT. It specifies CASSWGDTEAFF.

The chain combines TRBV24-1 with TRBJ2-3; TRBD2 aligns across 10 bases. Germline V gene data show CDR1 as KGHDR and CDR2 as SFDVKD. V lost 3 bases to trimming and J lost 4 bases; unmatched junction nucleotides: 3. The CDR3 has 15 amino acids. The CDR3 is CATSDSGGAADTQYF. DNA of the CDR3: TGTGCCACCAGTGATAGCGGGGGGGCGGCAGATACGCAGTATTTT.

In DNA, the CDR3 is TGTGCCAGCAGTTTTCAGCCTCCTAACTATGGCTACACCTTC. Translating it yields CASSFQPPNYGYTF. The rearrangement links TRBV28 to TRBJ1-2; D gene uncertain. Trimming pared 3 bases from V and 0 bases from J, leaving 8 bases between. The V gene's germline CDR1 is MDHEN and CDR2 SYDVKM. This CDR3 comprises 14 residues.

This clone was seen just once. The V and J genes are TRBV11-3 and TRBJ2-2; maybe TRBD2 (5 bases). Trimming stripped 5 bases from V and 7 bases from J, with 11 bases between. Germline CDR1 SGHNT, CDR2 YENEEA. The CDR3 totals 13 residues. The CDR3 protein is CASSQDGVGELFF. Here the CDR3 DNA reads TGTGCCAGCAGCCAAGACGGGGTCGGGGAGCTGTTTTTT. The whole variable domain, filled in from reference TRBV11-3 and TRBJ2-2, reads EAGVVQSPRYKIIEKKQPVAFWCNPISGHNTLYWYLQNLGQGPELLIRYENEEAVDDSQLPKDRFSAERLKGVDSTLKIQPAELGDSAVYLCASSQDGVGELFFGEGSRLTVL.

The chain links TRBV11-2 to TRBJ2-7, with a possible D match to TRBD1 (5 bases). This CDR3 contains 13 residues. CDR1 and CDR2 from the germline V gene are SGHAT and FQNNGV. V lost 5 bases and J lost 3, with 11 bases in between. CDR3 nucleotides: TGTGCCAGCAGCCGAGACAGATTCTACGAGCAGTACTTC. Translated, it gives CASSRDRFYEQYF. Full variable domain (rest looked up from reference TRBV11-2 and TRBJ2-7): EAGVAQSPRYKIIEKRQSVAFWCNPISGHATLYWYQQILGQGPKLLIQFQNNGVVDDSQLPKDRFSAERLKGVDSTLKIQPAKLEDSAVYLCASSRDRFYEQYFGPGTRLTVT.